What follows describes a single T cell receptor (beta chain). Its cognate antigen has yet to be identified. No per-base quality is available; no much larger clone lies one base away. The trial excluded patients who had a history of autoimmune disease or were on systemic immunosuppression. Peripheral blood for TCR sequencing was drawn from every dose cohort at baseline, at cycle 4 day 1 and at cycle 7 day 1. Samples came from an open-label, multicenter, first-in-human phase I dose-escalation trial of ivuxolimab. Adults with locally advanced or metastatic melanoma, renal cell, hepatocellular, or head and neck squamous cell carcinoma were enrolled in the trial. CD4+ and CD8+ T cells were sorted separately from peripheral blood before TCR sequencing. This entry comes from a study of OX40 agonist ivuxolimab in advanced cancers. In the study overall: Ivuxolimab was a fully human IgG2 agonistic monoclonal antibody targeting the costimulatory receptor OX40 (CD134). Intravenous ivuxolimab was administered to patients every 2 weeks at six dose levels: 0.01, 0.1, 0.3, 1.5, 3 and 10 mg/kg. Of the 50 or so patients in dose escalation, about 20 had hepatocellular carcinoma, about 15 had melanoma, 9 had renal cell carcinoma and 9 had head and neck cancer. In the dose-escalation cohort, 82.7% of patients were male, and the mean age was around 60 years, with a range of about 23 to 90. Prior anti-PD-1, anti-PD-L1 or anti-CTLA-4 therapy was permitted, and checkpoint inhibitors had been received by under 50% of dose-escalation patients. Partial responses occurred in three dose-escalation patients: two with cutaneous melanoma and one with hepatocellular carcinoma. Peripheral TCRbeta sequencing was intended to test whether TCR sequence diversity was altered and clonal T-cell expansion was caused by ivuxolimab. The paper reports the monotherapy dose-escalation portion (N of about 50 patients) of the phase I ivuxolimab trial.

Including cysteine and phenylalanine, the CDR3 has 15 amino acids. CDR3 DNA is the only sequence kept; it has 45 bases, read in frame from the first base. For this chain, trimming is 2 bases at the V end and 5 bases at the J end, and the number of junction bases without a gene match is 5. CDR1 and CDR2, per the germline V gene, are LGHNA and YNFKEQ. For sequencing of the TCRbeta CDR3 region, genomic DNA was extracted from the sorted cells. The immunoSEQ Assay was used for sequencing of TCRbeta CDR3 regions. TCRdb retrieved this table from immuneACCESS and kept in-frame rearrangements only. Not all clones are present; in checked studies, unresolved V genes account for under half, and no reason is known for the remainder. The sample table holds around 65,000 clones, of which nearly 90% were seen once. 0.3% to 0.35% of the sample is in the top ten clones. Study-wide conclusions, independent of this receptor: After ivuxolimab, CD8+ T cells had more expanded clones than CD4+ T cells on average. Clonal expansion of both CD4+ and CD8+ blood T cells was observed from baseline to week 6 at doses 0.1 to 3.0 mg/kg. Which antigens the clonally expanded peripheral T cells were specific for was not determined. In the 0.1-3.0 mg/kg groups, partial responders were among the patients with the lowest normalized peripheral clonal expansion, particularly in CD8+ T cells. Low levels of normalized T-cell clonal expansion were also seen in some patients who did not respond.

The chain uses TRBV4-2 and TRBJ2-1, and 8 bases in between align with TRBD2. The sequences come from CD4+ or CD8+ T cells sorted from blood, collected in a trial of the OX40 agonist ivuxolimab. The TCR sequence derives from an adult with an advanced solid tumor such as melanoma, head and neck, liver or kidney cancer. The nucleotide sequence is given as TGTGCCAGCAGCCAAATTACTAGCGGCCACAATGAGCAGTTCTTC. It codes for CASSQITSGHNEQFF.